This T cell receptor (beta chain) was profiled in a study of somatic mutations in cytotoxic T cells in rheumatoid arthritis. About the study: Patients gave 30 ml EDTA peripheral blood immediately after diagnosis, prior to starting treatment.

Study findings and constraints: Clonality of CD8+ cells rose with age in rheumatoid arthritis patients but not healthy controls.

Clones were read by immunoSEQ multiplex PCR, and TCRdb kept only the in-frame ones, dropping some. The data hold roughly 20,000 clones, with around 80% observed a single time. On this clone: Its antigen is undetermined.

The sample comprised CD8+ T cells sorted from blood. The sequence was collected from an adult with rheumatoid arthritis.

Here the CDR3 DNA reads TGCACCAGCAGCCACCCGGGACTAGCGGGGGGGCAAGAGACCCAGTACTTC. The encoded protein is CTSSHPGLAGGQETQYF. This chain joins TRBV1 and TRBJ2-5; whether TRBD2, the table's D call, matches the DNA was not checked. TRBV1 is tagged as a pseudogene. The CDR3 is 17 amino acids.